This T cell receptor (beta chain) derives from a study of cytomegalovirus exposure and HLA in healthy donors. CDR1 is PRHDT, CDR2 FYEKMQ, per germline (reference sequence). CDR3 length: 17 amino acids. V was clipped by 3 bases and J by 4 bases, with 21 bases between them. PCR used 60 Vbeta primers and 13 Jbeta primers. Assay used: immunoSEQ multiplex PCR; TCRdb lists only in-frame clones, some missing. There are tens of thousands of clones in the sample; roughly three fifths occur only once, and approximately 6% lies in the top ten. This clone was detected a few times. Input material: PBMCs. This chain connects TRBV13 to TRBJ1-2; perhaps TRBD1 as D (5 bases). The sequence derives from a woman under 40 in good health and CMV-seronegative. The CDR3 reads CASSFQGSYSMSYGYTF. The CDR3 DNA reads TGTGCCAGCAGCTTCCAGGGATCTTATAGTATGAGCTATGGCTACACCTTC. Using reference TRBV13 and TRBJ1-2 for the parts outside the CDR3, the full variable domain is AAGVIQSPRHLIKEKRETATLKCYPIPRHDTVYWYQQGPGQDPQFLISFYEKMQSDKGSIPDRFSAQQFSDYHSELNMSSLELGDSALYFCASSFQGSYSMSYGYTFGSGTRLTVV.